Each of the 21 T cell receptor beta chains below was sequenced from the same sample in a study of spatial heterogeneity in lung cancer. Regarding time point: sample taken at primary tumor resection. TCRdb re-derived calls from the 5' RACE reads in MiXCR, one entry per CDR3 protein. The repertoire includes 90,000 to 95,000 distinct CDR3 sequences, around 12% of them detected once, and about 40% sits in the top ten. Sequenced here: PBMCs, sampled at surgery. The receptors shown here come from a male donor with early-stage non-small cell lung cancer.

This clonotype was seen a handful of times. The rearrangement joins TRBV4-1 to TRBJ1-5, with TRBD1 as a possible D gene (6 bases). The CDR3 has 15 amino acids. V was cut by 0 bases and J by 6 bases, with 12 bases left in between. Germline V CDR1 and CDR2: MGHRA, YSYEKL. This chain's CDR3 is CASSQDPGGVQPQHF. The CDR3 nucleotides are TGCGCCAGCAGCCAAGATCCTGGGGGCGTTCAGCCCCAGCATTTT.

V usage is TRBV7-9 and J usage is TRBJ2-2, with D hard to call. The germline V gene has CDR1 SEHNR and CDR2 FQNEAQ (reference sequence). Trimming stripped 5 bases from V and 7 bases from J, with 8 bases between. This CDR3 comprises 12 residues. In DNA, the CDR3 is TGTGCCAGCAGCACAAACGGCGGGGAGCTGTTTTTT. Its translation: CASSTNGGELFF.

This clonotype has a handful of counts. V is TRBV29-1 and J is TRBJ1-1, with unresolved D. The V and J ends lost 0 bases and 8 bases respectively, with 10 bases between them. Germline V CDR1 and CDR2: SQVTM, ANQGSEA. The CDR3 length is 12 residues. The DNA for the CDR3 is TGCAGCGTTGAAGATCGGCGGGGAGAAGCTTTCTTT. It codes for CSVEDRRGEAFF.

This clonotype was observed a single time. At one end the junction does not follow the germline gene, possibly because of a read error. The chain combines TRBV12-3 or TRBV12-4 with TRBJ2-7; possible D gene TRBD2, 5 bases. The CDR3 sequence is 13 residues long. CDR3 in DNA: TGTGTCAGCAGTTTAGCGAGTTCCTACGAGCAGTACTTC. Residues: CVSSLASSYEQYF.

The chain recombines TRBV9 with TRBJ2-3; TRBD1 matches at 9 bases. From germline, CDR1 is SGDLS and CDR2 YYNGEE. The J segment lost 5 bases and the V segment lost 5 bases, leaving 9 bases of the junction unmatched. The CDR3 loop spans 15 amino acids. CDR3 protein: CASSKQGARGDTQYF. CDR3 bases: TGTGCCAGCAGTAAACAGGGGGCGCGGGGAGATACGCAGTATTTT.

This chain joins TRBV18 and TRBJ2-3; a weak D match, TRBD2 (5 bases). The V gene lost 4 bases and the J gene lost 5 bases, with 10 bases spanning the gap. This CDR3 is 13 amino acids long. Germline-derived CDR1 and CDR2 are KGHSH and LQKENI. The CDR3 loop reads CASSRNGEDTQYF. The DNA for the CDR3 is TGTGCCAGCTCACGGAACGGGGAAGATACGCAGTATTTT.

The chain has TRBV7-3 and TRBJ2-6; D is unresolved. From germline, CDR1 is SGHTA and CDR2 FQGTGA. V was pared by 4 bases and J by 2 bases, with 18 bases between. The CDR3 consists of 18 residues. CDR3 DNA: TGTGCCAGCAGCTCCCCGGTGGGCGGACCAACTGGGGCCAACGTCCTGACTTTC. Amino acids: CASSSPVGGPTGANVLTF.

This clonotype was observed at least ten times. The chain couples TRBV2 to TRBJ2-7, with D possibly being TRBD1 or TRBD2 (5 bases each). V dropped 7 bases and J dropped 1 base, with 8 bases sitting between them. Germline CDR1 and CDR2: SNHLY and FYNNEI. The CDR3 runs to 12 residues. The CDR3 loop reads CASMGVSYEQYF. The CDR3 bases are TGTGCCAGCATGGGGGTTTCCTACGAGCAGTACTTC.

The sample holds a few counts of this clonotype. V and J are TRBV4-1 and TRBJ2-7, with TRBD2 matching 10 bases. Trimming took 3 bases from V and 4 from J; bases not matched to a gene: 6. Germline loops: CDR1 MGHRA, CDR2 YSYEKL. The length of the CDR3 is 15 residues. In nucleotides, the CDR3 is TGCGCCAGCAGCCACCCCGGGACTAGCGTATACGAGCAGTACTTC. Translation gives CASSHPGTSVYEQYF.

This clonotype occurred a few times. The V and J genes are TRBV4-3 and TRBJ1-1; D is uncertain. Trimming took off 1 base at V and 1 base at J, with 7 bases between the two ends. The CDR3 consists of 14 residues. CDR1 LGHNA and CDR2 YSLEER come from the germline V gene. For the CDR3, the DNA is TGCGCCAGCAGCCAAGTGGCAGGGAACACTGAAGCTTTCTTT. This sequence encodes CASSQVAGNTEAFF.

This clonotype occurred many times. V is TRBV28 and J is TRBJ1-2; D not certain. CDR1 is MDHEN and CDR2 is SYDVKM in the germline V gene. This CDR3 contains 16 residues. The V end lost 1 base, the J end lost 4 bases, and 16 bases lay between the germline ends. CDR3 region: CASSLSGKTIRYGYTF. The CDR3 DNA sequence: TGTGCCAGCAGTTTATCGGGAAAGACCATCCGCTATGGCTACACCTTC.

This clonotype showed up many times. This chain connects TRBV7-9 to TRBJ2-7; 9 nucleotides line up with TRBD1. Germline CDR1 reads SEHNR; CDR2 reads FQNEAQ (reference sequence). J gave up 6 bases and V 4 bases, and 4 bases lay outside the gene matches. This CDR3 contains 13 residues. The CDR3 region is CASSWGQGPEQYF. Written as DNA, the CDR3 is TGTGCCAGCAGCTGGGGACAGGGCCCCGAGCAGTACTTC. Combining the CDR3 with reference TRBV7-9 and TRBJ2-7 gives the whole variable domain DTGVSQNPRHKITKRGQNVTFRCDPISEHNRLYWYRQTLGQGPEFLTYFQNEAQLEKSRLLSDRFSAERPKGSFSTLEIQRTEQGDSAMYLCASSWGQGPEQYFGPGTRLTVT.

This clonotype occurred a few times. The chain combines TRBV11-3 with TRBJ2-6; weak D call: TRBD1 (6 bases). V lost 5 bases and J 15 bases, leaving 26 bases between the germline ends. The germline V gene encodes CDR1 SGHNT and CDR2 YENEEA. This CDR3 region has 16 residues. The CDR3 loop reads CASSDSDPGAEVDLTF. As DNA, the CDR3 is TGTGCCAGCAGCGACTCCGACCCAGGGGCAGAAGTAGACCTGACTTTC. The whole variable domain, remainder taken from reference TRBV11-3 and TRBJ2-6, is EAGVVQSPRYKIIEKKQPVAFWCNPISGHNTLYWYLQNLGQGPELLIRYENEEAVDDSQLPKDRFSAERLKGVDSTLKIQPAELGDSAVYLCASSDSDPGAEVDLTFGAGSRLTVL.

The genes are TRBV29-1 and TRBJ2-1; D call uncertain. The V gene's germline CDR1 is SQVTM and CDR2 ANQGSEA. Trimming removed 5 bases from V and 0 bases from J, with 11 bases in between. The CDR3 is made up of 14 amino acids. The CDR3: CSVLRRSSYNEQFF. The CDR3 nucleotides are TGCAGCGTTTTGCGTCGTAGCTCCTACAATGAGCAGTTCTTC.

This CDR3 reads CASSDSMANYGYTF. The CDR3 DNA is TGTGCCAGCAGTGACTCTATGGCTAACTATGGCTACACCTTC. The chain recombines TRBV6-4 with TRBJ1-2; D ambiguous. This CDR3 has 14 amino acids. V lost 0 bases to trimming and J lost 0 bases, with 5 bases between them. The V gene's germline CDR1 is MRHNA and CDR2 SNTAGT.

This clonotype was picked up many times. The chain recombines TRBV7-2 with TRBJ2-3; TRBD2 matches at 12 bases. Germline V lookup: CDR1 SGHTA, CDR2 FQGNSA. The CDR3 has 16 amino acids. Unmatched junction bases numbered 7, after V lost 7 bases and J lost 2 bases. In nucleotides, the CDR3 is TGTGCCAGCACTCGGAGACTAGCGGGGGTCACAGATACGCAGTATTTT. Protein: CASTRRLAGVTDTQYF.

This clonotype was detected ten times or more. This chain links TRBV6-2 or TRBV6-3 with TRBJ2-6; possibly TRBD1 or TRBD2 for D (5 bases each). Germline V gene sequence: CDR1 MNHEY, CDR2 SVGEGT. This CDR3 has 15 residues. V lost 6 bases to trimming and J lost 4 bases, with 13 bases between them. The CDR3 loop is CASSLQGVGANVLTF. CDR3 bases: TGTGCCAGCAGCCTTCAGGGAGTGGGGGCCAACGTCCTGACTTTC.

The chain joins TRBV7-9 to TRBJ2-7, with D perhaps matching TRBD1 (6 bases). V was cut by 3 bases and J by 5 bases, with 14 bases left in between. This CDR3 region has 14 residues. Germline loops: CDR1 SEHNR, CDR2 FQNEAQ (reference sequence). The CDR3 sequence is CASSLGQLFDEQYF. CDR3 sequence (DNA): TGTGCCAGCAGCTTGGGACAATTGTTCGACGAGCAGTACTTC.

This clonotype was detected a few times. CDR3 in amino acids: CASSPVRDWSSTDTQYF. In DNA form, the CDR3 reads TGTGCCAGCTCACCAGTCCGGGACTGGTCTAGCACAGATACGCAGTATTTT. The chain joins TRBV18 to TRBJ2-3, with D maybe TRBD2 (6 bases). Germline CDR1 and CDR2: KGHSH and LQKENI. Trimming left V 2 bases short and J 0 bases short, with 15 bases between. CDR3 length: 17 amino acids.

The rearrangement links TRBV7-8 to TRBJ2-1, with 11 nucleotides matching TRBD2. The CDR3 contains 14 residues. After removal of 7 bases from V and 8 bases from J, the junction contained 7 bases not matched to a gene. The germline V gene encodes CDR1 SGHVS and CDR2 FQNEAQ. CDR3 nucleotide sequence: TGTGCCAGCACGGGACTAGCGGAGACTTATGAGCAGTTCTTC. Protein product: CASTGLAETYEQFF.

The V gene is TRBV6-6, the J gene TRBJ1-5; 9 positions match TRBD1. CDR3 size: 14 residues. J lost 9 bases, V lost 5 bases, and 8 bases had no gene match. CDR1 and CDR2 (germline): MNHNY, SVGAGI (reference sequence). Here the CDR3 reads CASSAPGQGTPQHF. The CDR3 bases are TGTGCCAGCAGTGCTCCGGGACAGGGTACGCCCCAGCATTTT.